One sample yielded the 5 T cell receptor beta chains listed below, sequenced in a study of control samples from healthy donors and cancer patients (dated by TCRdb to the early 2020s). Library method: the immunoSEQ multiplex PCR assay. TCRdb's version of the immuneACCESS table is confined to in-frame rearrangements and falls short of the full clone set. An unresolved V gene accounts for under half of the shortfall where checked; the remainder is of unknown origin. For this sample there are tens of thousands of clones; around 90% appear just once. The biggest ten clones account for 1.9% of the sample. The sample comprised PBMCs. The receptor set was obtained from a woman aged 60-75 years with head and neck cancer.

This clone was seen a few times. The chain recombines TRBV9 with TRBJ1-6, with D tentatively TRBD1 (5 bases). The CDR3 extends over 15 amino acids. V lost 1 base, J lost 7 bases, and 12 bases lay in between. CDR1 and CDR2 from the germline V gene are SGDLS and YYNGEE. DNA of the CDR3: TGTGCCAGCAGCGTATTTTTGGGACCAAATTCACCCCTCCACTTT. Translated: CASSVFLGPNSPLHF.

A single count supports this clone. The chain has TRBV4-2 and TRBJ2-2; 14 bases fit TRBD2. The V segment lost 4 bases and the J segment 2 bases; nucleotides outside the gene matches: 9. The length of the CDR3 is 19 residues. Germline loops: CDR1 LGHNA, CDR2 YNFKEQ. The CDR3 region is CASSLTSGRAGLNTGELFF. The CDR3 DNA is TGTGCCAGCAGCCTGACTAGCGGGAGGGCCGGTTTAAACACCGGGGAGCTGTTTTTT.

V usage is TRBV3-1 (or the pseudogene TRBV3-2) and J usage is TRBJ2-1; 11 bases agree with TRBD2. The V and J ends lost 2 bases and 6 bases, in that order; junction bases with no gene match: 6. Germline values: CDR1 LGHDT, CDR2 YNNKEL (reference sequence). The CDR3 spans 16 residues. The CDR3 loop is CASSQTLAGVSNEQFF. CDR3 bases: TGTGCCAGCAGCCAAACACTAGCGGGAGTGAGCAATGAGCAGTTCTTC.

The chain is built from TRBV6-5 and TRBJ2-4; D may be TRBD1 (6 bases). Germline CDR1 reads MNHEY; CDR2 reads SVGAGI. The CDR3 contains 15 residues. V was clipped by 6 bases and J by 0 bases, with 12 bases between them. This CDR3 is CASRSPGVAKNIQYF. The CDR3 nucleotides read TGTGCCAGCAGATCCCCAGGGGTAGCCAAAAACATTCAGTACTTC.

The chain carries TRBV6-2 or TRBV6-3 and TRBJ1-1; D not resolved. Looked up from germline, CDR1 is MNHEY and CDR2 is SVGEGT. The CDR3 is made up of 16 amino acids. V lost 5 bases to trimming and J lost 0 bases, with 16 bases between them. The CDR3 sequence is CASSDPGRGLNTEAFF. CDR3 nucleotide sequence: TGTGCCAGCAGTGACCCTGGACGGGGATTGAACACTGAAGCTTTCTTT.